These 10 T cell receptor beta chains were sequenced from one sample in a study of a mutant IDH1 vaccine in newly diagnosed glioma. As to time point: week 35, safety follow-up. It was 300 ug of mutant IDH1 20-mer peptide that made up each vaccine dose, given with topical imiquimod. Their antigen targets remain unknown. The repertoire was sequenced with immunoSEQ multiplex PCR; TCRdb's copy has only in-frame clones and lacks some. The profile shows about 31,000 clones, 70% to 85% of them singletons. This material consisted of PBMCs, taken from a glioma patient whose treatment included an IDH1 peptide vaccine. The receptors were gathered from a man between 25 and 39 years old with glioma.

The V gene is TRBV2, the J gene TRBJ2-5, with D perhaps TRBD1 (6 bases). Germline V gene data show CDR1 as SNHLY and CDR2 as FYNNEI. This CDR3 has 16 amino acids. V lost 6 bases to trimming and J lost 5 bases, with 22 bases between them. The CDR3, as DNA: TGTGCCAGCAGCCGGGGCCGACAGGTCCCCTGGGAGACCCAGTACTTC. Its protein product is CASSRGRQVPWETQYF.

This clone was seen only a few times. This sequence joins TRBV9 and TRBJ1-2, with a tentative D call TRBD1 (5 bases). Germline loops: CDR1 SGDLS, CDR2 YYNGEE. The germline V and J ends were trimmed by 0 bases and 12 bases, with 15 bases remaining between them. This CDR3 is built from 13 residues. CDR3 amino acids: CASSVGHIGGNTF. The DNA for the CDR3 is TGTGCCAGCAGCGTAGGACACATTGGGGGGAACACCTTC.

The CDR3: CASSTRDTGWGTDTQYF. In nucleotides, the CDR3 is TGTGCCAGCAGCACCCGGGACACAGGGTGGGGCACAGATACGCAGTATTTT. V is TRBV4-2 and J is TRBJ2-3, with D possibly matching TRBD1 (6 bases). The V end was cut by 5 bases, the J end by 1 base, with 19 bases between. Germline assignment: CDR1 LGHNA and CDR2 YNFKEQ. The length of the CDR3 is 17 residues.

J is TRBJ1-4 and V is TRBV2; a possible D gene is TRBD1 (6 bases). V shed 8 bases and J shed 8 bases, with 15 bases lying between them. CDR1 and CDR2 from the germline V gene are SNHLY and FYNNEI. This CDR3 is 13 amino acids long. DNA for the CDR3: TGTGCCAGCCTGGGGGGGGCGCGGGAAAAACTGTTTTTT. This encodes CASLGGAREKLFF.

V is TRBV5-4 and J is TRBJ2-1; perhaps TRBD2 as D (7 bases). V was pared by 4 bases and J by 5 bases, with 19 bases between. Germline CDR1 SGHNT, CDR2 YYREEE (reference sequence). There are 16 residues in the CDR3. This chain's CDR3 is CASSPRGGAIDNEQFF. CDR3 in DNA: TGTGCCAGCAGCCCCAGGGGAGGGGCCATAGACAATGAGCAGTTCTTC.

With respect to this clone: The same CDR3 arises from other DNA sequences in this sample as well. The chain recombines TRBV2 with TRBJ2-5; D unclear. V lost 4 bases to trimming and J lost 5 bases, with 8 bases between them. CDR1 and CDR2 (germline): SNHLY, FYNNEI. The CDR3 is 12 residues long. Written as DNA, the CDR3 is TGTGCCAGCAGTGTGAATAGGGAGACCCAGTACTTC. Translating it yields CASSVNRETQYF.

This clone has only one observation. This rearrangement joins TRBV9 to TRBJ2-3; a possible D gene is TRBD2 (7 bases). Germline V CDR1 and CDR2: SGDLS, YYNGEE. V lost 3 bases, J lost 6 bases, and 20 bases lay in between. This CDR3 is built from 16 residues. The CDR3 sequence is CASSGGGGRVFDTQYF. CDR3 nucleotide sequence: TGTGCCAGCAGCGGGGGGGGCGGGAGAGTCTTCGATACGCAGTATTTT.

The CDR3 DNA sequence: TGTGCCTGGAGTCAGAGGGACAGGGGTACTTCGAACACTGAAGCTTTCTTT. Its translation: CAWSQRDRGTSNTEAFF. The V gene is TRBV30, the J gene TRBJ1-1; 10 positions match TRBD1. Germline V gene sequence: CDR1 GTSNPN, CDR2 SVGIG (reference sequence). V lost 2 bases to trimming and J lost 1 base; unmatched junction nucleotides: 10. The CDR3 runs 17 residues. The whole variable domain, filled in from reference TRBV30 and TRBJ1-1, reads SQTIHQWPATLVQPVGSPLSLECTVEGTSNPNLYWYRQAAGRGLQLLFYSVGIGQISSEVPQNLSASRPQDRQFILSSKKLLLSDSGFYLCAWSQRDRGTSNTEAFFGQGTRLTVV.

This clone was counted only a few times. Within the sample, other DNA sequences also encode this same CDR3. The V call is TRBV9, the J call TRBJ2-7; 11 nucleotides match TRBD2. Germline V gene lookup returns CDR1 SGDLS and CDR2 YYNGEE. This CDR3 is built from 14 residues. J lost 4 bases, V lost 3 bases, and 3 bases had no gene match. For the CDR3, the DNA is TGTGCCAGCAGCGGTACTAGCGGGAGTTACGAGCAGTACTTC. It is translated as CASSGTSGSYEQYF.

The chain recombines TRBV4-1 with TRBJ1-2; D not resolved. V gave up 2 bases and J gave up 1 base, with 5 bases separating them. This CDR3 has 13 residues. Per the germline V gene, CDR1 is MGHRA and CDR2 is YSYEKL. The CDR3 spells CASSQQVNYGYTF. The CDR3 nucleotides are TGCGCCAGCAGCCAACAGGTTAACTATGGCTACACCTTC.